A selection of T cell receptor beta chains follows, all from one sample in a study of cytomegalovirus exposure and HLA in healthy donors. Sequencing was performed with immunoSEQ multiplex PCR; in TCRdb, only in-frame clones are kept and a portion is missing. The data hold 150,000 to 200,000 clones, with 85% observed a single time. The sequenced sample consisted of PBMCs. The receptors were gathered from a man between 18 and 29 years old in good health and CMV-seropositive. Each CDR3 is given with its conserved first and last residue. The order of the fields is V gene, D gene, clone size, J gene, CDR3 protein, CDR3 DNA. A D gene is named only where the DNA matches it firmly. The size of a clone is reported for some rows only, either as once, few or many, or as a class for expanded clones.

v_call: TRBV29-1
d_call: .
clone_size: .
j_call: TRBJ2-7
cdr3_aa: CSGLSTGGYEQYF
cdr3_nt: TGCAGCGGCTTATCGACAGGTGGATACGAGCAGTACTTC

v_call: TRBV27
d_call: .
clone_size: .
j_call: TRBJ2-7
cdr3_aa: CASSTTGRVFHEQYF
cdr3_nt: TGTGCCAGCAGTACCACAGGGAGGGTTTTCCACGAGCAGTACTTC

v_call: TRBV28
d_call: TRBD1
clone_size: .
j_call: TRBJ1-2
cdr3_aa: CASSFGTGGVGVYGYTF
cdr3_nt: TGTGCCAGCAGTTTCGGGACAGGGGGGGTGGGGGTTTATGGCTACACCTTC

v_call: TRBV9
d_call: TRBD2
clone_size: .
j_call: TRBJ2-1
cdr3_aa: CASSPSGGDNEQFF
cdr3_nt: TGTGCCAGCAGCCCCAGCGGGGGGGACAATGAGCAGTTCTTC

v_call: TRBV2
d_call: TRBD2
clone_size: .
j_call: TRBJ2-1
cdr3_aa: CASSMAGGFRNEQFF
cdr3_nt: TGTGCCAGCAGTATGGCGGGAGGGTTTAGAAATGAGCAGTTCTTC

v_call: TRBV18
d_call: TRBD2
clone_size: .
j_call: TRBJ2-1
cdr3_aa: CASSRGGGPYNEQFF
cdr3_nt: TGTGCCAGCTCACGGGGCGGGGGGCCCTACAATGAGCAGTTCTTC

v_call: TRBV30
d_call: TRBD1
clone_size: .
j_call: TRBJ2-7
cdr3_aa: CACWGTGTYEQYF
cdr3_nt: TGTGCCTGTTGGGGGACAGGGACCTACGAGCAGTACTTC

v_call: TRBV28
d_call: .
clone_size: .
j_call: TRBJ1-2
cdr3_aa: CASSLGILESVPF
cdr3_nt: TGTGCCAGCAGTCTAGGAATCCTGGAAAGCGTTCCCTTC

v_call: TRBV5-1
d_call: TRBD1
clone_size: .
j_call: TRBJ1-1
cdr3_aa: CASSYSGQGRTEAFF
cdr3_nt: TGCGCCAGCAGCTACTCCGGACAGGGGAGGACTGAAGCTTTCTTT

v_call: TRBV15
d_call: .
clone_size: .
j_call: TRBJ2-5
cdr3_aa: CATSRARRGQETQYF
cdr3_nt: TGTGCCACCAGCAGAGCCCGGCGGGGCCAAGAGACCCAGTACTTC

v_call: TRBV10-3
d_call: .
clone_size: few
j_call: TRBJ1-2
cdr3_aa: CAISEQDGYGYTF
cdr3_nt: TGTGCCATCAGTGAGCAGGATGGCTATGGCTACACCTTC

v_call: TRBV2
d_call: TRBD1
clone_size: .
j_call: TRBJ1-2
cdr3_aa: CASSETEGQGAPVDGYTF
cdr3_nt: TGTGCCAGCAGTGAAACGGAAGGACAGGGGGCGCCTGTGGATGGCTACACCTTC

v_call: TRBV7-8
d_call: TRBD1
clone_size: .
j_call: TRBJ2-1
cdr3_aa: CAISRDRGPGNEQFF
cdr3_nt: TGTGCCATCTCCCGGGACAGGGGGCCGGGGAATGAGCAGTTCTTC

v_call: TRBV27
d_call: .
clone_size: .
j_call: TRBJ2-6
cdr3_aa: CASSFSGANVLTF
cdr3_nt: TGTGCCAGCAGCTTCTCTGGGGCCAACGTCCTGACTTTC

v_call: TRBV2
d_call: .
clone_size: .
j_call: TRBJ2-1
cdr3_aa: CASSVTAEGNEQFF
cdr3_nt: TGTGCCAGCAGTGTGACAGCGGAGGGTAATGAGCAGTTCTTC